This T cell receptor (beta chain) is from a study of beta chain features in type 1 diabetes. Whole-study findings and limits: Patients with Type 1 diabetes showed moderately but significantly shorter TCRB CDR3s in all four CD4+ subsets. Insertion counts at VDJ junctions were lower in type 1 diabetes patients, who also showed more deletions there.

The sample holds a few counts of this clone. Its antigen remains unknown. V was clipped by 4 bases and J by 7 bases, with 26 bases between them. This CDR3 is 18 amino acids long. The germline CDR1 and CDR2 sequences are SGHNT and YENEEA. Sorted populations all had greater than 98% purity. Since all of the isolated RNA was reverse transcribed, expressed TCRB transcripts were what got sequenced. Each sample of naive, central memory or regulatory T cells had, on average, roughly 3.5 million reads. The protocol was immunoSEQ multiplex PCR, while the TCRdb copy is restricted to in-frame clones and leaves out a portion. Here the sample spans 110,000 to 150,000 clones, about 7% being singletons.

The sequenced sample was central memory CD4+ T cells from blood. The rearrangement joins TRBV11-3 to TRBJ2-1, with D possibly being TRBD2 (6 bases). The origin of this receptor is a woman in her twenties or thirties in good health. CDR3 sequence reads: CASSSTGFSGQGVNEQFF. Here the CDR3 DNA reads TGTGCCAGCAGCTCCACGGGATTTAGCGGCCAAGGGGTAAATGAGCAGTTCTTC.